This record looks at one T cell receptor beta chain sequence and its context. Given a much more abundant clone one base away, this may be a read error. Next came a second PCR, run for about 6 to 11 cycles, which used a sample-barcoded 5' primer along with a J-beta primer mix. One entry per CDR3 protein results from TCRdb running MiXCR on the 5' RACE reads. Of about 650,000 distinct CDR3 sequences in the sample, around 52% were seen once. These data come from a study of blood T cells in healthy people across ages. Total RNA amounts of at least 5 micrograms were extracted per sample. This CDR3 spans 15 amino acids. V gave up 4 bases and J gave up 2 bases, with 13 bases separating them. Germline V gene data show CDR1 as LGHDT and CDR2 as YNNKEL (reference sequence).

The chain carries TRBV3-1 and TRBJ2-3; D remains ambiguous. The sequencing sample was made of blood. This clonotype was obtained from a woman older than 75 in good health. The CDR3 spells CASSRSRSPTDTQYF. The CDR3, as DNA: TGTGCCAGCAGCCGGAGCAGAAGCCCCACAGATACGCAGTATTTT.